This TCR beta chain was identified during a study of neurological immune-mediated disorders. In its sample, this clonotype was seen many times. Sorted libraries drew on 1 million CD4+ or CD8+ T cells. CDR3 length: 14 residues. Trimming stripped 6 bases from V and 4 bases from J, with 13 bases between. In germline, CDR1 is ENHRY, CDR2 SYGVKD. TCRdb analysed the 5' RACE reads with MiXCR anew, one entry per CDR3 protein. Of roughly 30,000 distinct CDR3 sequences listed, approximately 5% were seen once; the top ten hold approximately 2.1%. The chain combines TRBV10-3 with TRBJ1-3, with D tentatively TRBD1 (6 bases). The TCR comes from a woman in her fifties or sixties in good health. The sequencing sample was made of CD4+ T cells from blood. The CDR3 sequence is CAIRAGAAGNTIYF. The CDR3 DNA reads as TGTGCCATCAGAGCAGGGGCAGCAGGAAACACCATATATTTT.